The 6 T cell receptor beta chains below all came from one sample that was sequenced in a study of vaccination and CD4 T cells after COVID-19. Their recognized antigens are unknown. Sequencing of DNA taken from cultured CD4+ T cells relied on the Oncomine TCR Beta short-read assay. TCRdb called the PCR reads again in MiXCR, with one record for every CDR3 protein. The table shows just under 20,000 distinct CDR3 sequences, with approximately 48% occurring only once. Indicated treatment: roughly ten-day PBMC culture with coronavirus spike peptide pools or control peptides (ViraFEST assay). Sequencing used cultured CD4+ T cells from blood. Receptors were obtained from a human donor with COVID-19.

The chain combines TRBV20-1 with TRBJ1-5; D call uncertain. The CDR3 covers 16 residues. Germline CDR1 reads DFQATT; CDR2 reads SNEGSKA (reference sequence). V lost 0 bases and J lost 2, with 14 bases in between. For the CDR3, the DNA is TGCAGTGCTAGAGATCCGGGCCAGAGACGCAATCAGCCCCAGCATTTT. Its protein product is CSARDPGQRRNQPQHF.

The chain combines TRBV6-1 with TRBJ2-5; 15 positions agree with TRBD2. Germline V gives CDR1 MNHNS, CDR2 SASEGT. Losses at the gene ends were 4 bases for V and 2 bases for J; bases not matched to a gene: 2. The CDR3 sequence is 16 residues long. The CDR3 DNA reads TGTGCCAGCAGTGTCGGACTAGCGGGGGGGCAAGAGACCCAGTACTTC. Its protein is CASSVGLAGGQETQYF.

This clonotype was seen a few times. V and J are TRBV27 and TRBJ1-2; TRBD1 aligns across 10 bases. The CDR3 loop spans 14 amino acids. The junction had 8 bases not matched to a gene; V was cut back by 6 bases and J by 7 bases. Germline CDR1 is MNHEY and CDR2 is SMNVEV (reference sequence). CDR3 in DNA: TGTGCCAGCAGCAGTCGACAGGGGGCGCCTGGCTACACCTTC. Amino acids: CASSSRQGAPGYTF.

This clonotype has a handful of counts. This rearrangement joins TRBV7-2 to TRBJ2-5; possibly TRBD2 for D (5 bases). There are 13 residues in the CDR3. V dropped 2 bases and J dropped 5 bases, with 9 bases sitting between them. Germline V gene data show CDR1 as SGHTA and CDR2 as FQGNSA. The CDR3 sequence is CASSLRRRETQYF. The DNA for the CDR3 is TGTGCCAGCAGCTTAAGGAGGCGCGAGACCCAGTACTTC.

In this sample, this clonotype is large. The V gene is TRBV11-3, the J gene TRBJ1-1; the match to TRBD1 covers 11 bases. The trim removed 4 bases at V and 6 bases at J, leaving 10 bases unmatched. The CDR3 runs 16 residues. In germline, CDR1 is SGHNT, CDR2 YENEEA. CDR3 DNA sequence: TGTGCCAGCAGCTGGGCCGGACAGGGGGCTTTGTCTGAAGCTTTCTTT. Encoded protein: CASSWAGQGALSEAFF.

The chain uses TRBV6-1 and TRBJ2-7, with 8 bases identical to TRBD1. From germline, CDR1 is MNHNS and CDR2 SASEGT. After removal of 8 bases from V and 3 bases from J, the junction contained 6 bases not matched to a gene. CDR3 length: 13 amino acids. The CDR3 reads CASGQGQNYEQYF. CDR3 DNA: TGTGCCAGCGGACAGGGACAGAACTACGAGCAGTACTTC.